This is a list of T cell receptor beta chains from one sample in a study of T cells in Graves' hyperthyroidism and ophthalmopathy. TCRdb ran MiXCR on the multiplex PCR reads and lists one entry per CDR3 protein. The data show about 600,000 distinct CDR3 sequences, approximately 15% seen once. The sequencing input was blood. These receptors were collected from a woman between 50 and 59 years old with Graves' ophthalmopathy. Both conserved end residues are part of each CDR3. A D gene is named only where the DNA matches it firmly. Size tells how often a clone was seen (once, few, many) or the class of an expanded clone, and some rows leave it out.

j_call	v_call	d_call	clone_size	cdr3_nt	cdr3_aa
TRBJ1-5	TRBV7-9	.	many	TGTGCCAGCAGCTTAGGGCATAACAGCAATCAGCCCCAGCATTTT	CASSLGHNSNQPQHF
TRBJ2-2	TRBV27	.	many	TGTGCCAGCAGTTTGGGGCGGGTGACTTTAGCGACGGAGGAGCTGTTTTTT	CASSLGRVTLATEELFF
TRBJ1-1	TRBV14	TRBD1	.	TGTGCCAGCAGCCGGATGGGACAGGGGAACACTGAAGCTTTCTTT	CASSRMGQGNTEAFF
TRBJ2-3	TRBV7-9	TRBD2	many	TGTGCCAGCAGCTCAAGCGGGAGAGGAAATACGCAGTATTTT	CASSSSGRGNTQYF
TRBJ1-2	TRBV7-9	.	many	TGTGCCAGCAGCCGGGCCGGTACGGGGAGCGACTATGGCTACACCTTC	CASSRAGTGSDYGYTF
TRBJ1-5	TRBV28	.	.	TGTGCCAGCACCCACAGGGTTGGCAATCAGCCCCAGCATTTT	CASTHRVGNQPQHF
TRBJ2-3	TRBV6-2/TRBV6-3	.	many	TGTGCCAGCAGTTACTCCGCGGGACCGCGCACAGATACGCAGTATTTT	CASSYSAGPRTDTQYF
TRBJ2-1	TRBV20-1	TRBD1	many	TGCAGTGCTTCCACCGGACAGGGGGGGTGGCAGTTCTTC	CSASTGQGGWQFF
TRBJ1-2	TRBV20-1	TRBD1	few	TGCAGTGCTAGGACAGGGGGACATGGCTACACCTTC	CSARTGGHGYTF
TRBJ2-3	TRBV5-1	.	many	TGCGCCAGCAGCTTGGGGGCCTCATCTAGCACAGATACGCAGTATTTT	CASSLGASSSTDTQYF
TRBJ1-1	TRBV20-1	.	many	TGCAGTGCTAGAGAGGGCGCCGGGAGCCTGGACACTGAAGCTTTCTTT	CSAREGAGSLDTEAFF
TRBJ1-5	TRBV6-1	.	.	TGTGCCAGCAGCGCGAATAGCAATCAGCCCCAGCATTTT	CASSANSNQPQHF
TRBJ2-1	TRBV20-1	TRBD1	many	TGCAGTGCTACAACCCTCCAGGGGGCCGGGGACAATGAGCAGTTCTTC	CSATTLQGAGDNEQFF
TRBJ2-1	TRBV28	TRBD2	few	TGTGCCAGCAGTTTCGGGACTAGCGCCTACAATGAGCAGTTCTTC	CASSFGTSAYNEQFF
TRBJ2-7	TRBV18	TRBD1	.	TGTGCCAGCTCACCCTTACCGGGACAGGGGAATAACGAGCAGTACTTC	CASSPLPGQGNNEQYF
TRBJ2-1	TRBV7-2	.	many	TGTGCCAGCAGCTTAGCATGGGCTAGAGGAGGTGAGCAGTTCTTC	CASSLAWARGGEQFF
TRBJ1-4	TRBV28	TRBD1	.	TGTGCCAGCAGTCCAGAGGGCTTGCGACAGGGAACTAATGAAAAACTGTTTTTT	CASSPEGLRQGTNEKLFF
TRBJ2-1	TRBV12-3/TRBV12-4	.	many	TGTGCCAGCAGTTTCACGGGGCCAAACAATGAGCAGTTCTTC	CASSFTGPNNEQFF
TRBJ2-7	TRBV4-2	.	.	TGTGCCAGCAGCCTCCGGGACCCGTTCGACGAGCAGTACTTC	CASSLRDPFDEQYF
TRBJ2-1	TRBV5-1	TRBD2	.	TGCGCCAGCAGCCAAGCTACTAGCGGGAGGCCCCATGAGCAGTTCTTC	CASSQATSGRPHEQFF
TRBJ1-2	TRBV6-1	.	many	TGTGCCAGCAGATCATCCCTGTCAGCTGGCTACACCTTC	CASRSSLSAGYTF
TRBJ2-7	TRBV14	TRBD1	many	TGTGCCAGCAGGAAGACAGGGGAATACGAGCAGTACTTC	CASRKTGEYEQYF
TRBJ2-5	TRBV5-1	.	many	TGCGCCAGCAGCTTGGCTGGCGTGGGGAATGGGGAGACCCAGTACTTC	CASSLAGVGNGETQYF
TRBJ2-7	TRBV27	TRBD2	few	TGTGCCAGCAGTACATCAGCGGGACGGTACGAGCAGTACTTC	CASSTSAGRYEQYF
TRBJ2-3	TRBV15	TRBD2	few	TGTGCCACCAGCAGAGATCGGACTAGCGGGAGGGTCCCCAGGGAGACAGATACGCAGTATTTT	CATSRDRTSGRVPRETDTQYF
TRBJ1-6	TRBV5-8	.	few	TGTGCCAGCAGCTTGGAGGGAAGCTCCTATAATTCACCCCTCCACTTT	CASSLEGSSYNSPLHF
TRBJ2-7	TRBV12-3/TRBV12-4	TRBD2	.	TGTGCCAGCAGGCTGTCTAGCGGAAGCTCCTACGAGCAGTACTTC	CASRLSSGSSYEQYF
TRBJ1-1	TRBV19	.	many	TGTGCCAGTAGTCCTGGGGCTGAAGCTTTCTTT	CASSPGAEAFF
TRBJ2-1	TRBV2	TRBD2	few	TGTGCCAGCAGTGCACTAGCGGGAGGGGATGAGCAGTTCTTC	CASSALAGGDEQFF
TRBJ2-7	TRBV28	TRBD1	many	TGTGCCAGCAGGAGACCGGGACAGTCTAGGGAGCAGTACTTC	CASRRPGQSREQYF
TRBJ2-1	TRBV2	TRBD1	many	TGTGCCAGCAGTGAGGACAGGCAGATCAATGAGCAGTTCTTC	CASSEDRQINEQFF
TRBJ2-7	TRBV6-2/TRBV6-3	.	many	TGTGCCAGCAGTCGCTCAGTGGGTCCCTACGAGCAGTACTTC	CASSRSVGPYEQYF